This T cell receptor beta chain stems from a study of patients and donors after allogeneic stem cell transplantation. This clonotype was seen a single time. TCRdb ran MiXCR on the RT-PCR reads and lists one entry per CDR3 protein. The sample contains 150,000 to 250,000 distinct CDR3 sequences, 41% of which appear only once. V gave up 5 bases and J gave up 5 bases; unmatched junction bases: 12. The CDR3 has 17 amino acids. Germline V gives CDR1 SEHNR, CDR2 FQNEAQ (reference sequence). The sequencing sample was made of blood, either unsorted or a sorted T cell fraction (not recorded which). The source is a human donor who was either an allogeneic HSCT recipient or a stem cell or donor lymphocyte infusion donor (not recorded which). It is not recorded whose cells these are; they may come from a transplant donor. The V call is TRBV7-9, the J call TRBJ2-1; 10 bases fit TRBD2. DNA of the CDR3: TGTGCCAGCAGCCCCTACTCTAGCGGGAGTTCCCACAATGAGCAGTTCTTC. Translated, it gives CASSPYSSGSSHNEQFF.